The 8 T cell receptor beta chains given below trace back to one sample, sequenced in a study of blood T cell repertoires in COVID-19. Libraries were prepared by immunoSEQ multiplex PCR; TCRdb keeps only in-frame clonotypes and omits some of them. This sample has tens of thousands of clones, with roughly 80% found just once. Sequencing was done on a sample of peripheral blood. The receptors shown here come from an older woman with acute or convalescent COVID-19.

This chain joins TRBV6-5 and TRBJ1-1, with a weak D call TRBD1 (5 bases). V was clipped by 5 bases and J by 0 bases, with 10 bases between them. This CDR3 contains 14 residues. Germline CDR1 MNHEY, CDR2 SVGAGI. This CDR3 reads CASSTPGVNTEAFF. CDR3 in DNA: TGTGCCAGCAGTACCCCGGGGGTGAACACTGAAGCTTTCTTT.

V usage is TRBV10-3 and J usage is TRBJ1-3, with D possibly being TRBD1 (6 bases). The CDR3 covers 16 residues. V lost 0 bases and J 0 bases, leaving 9 bases between the germline ends. Germline V gives CDR1 ENHRY, CDR2 SYGVKD. CDR3 DNA: TGTGCCATCAGTGAGTCTGGGACAAACTCTGGAAACACCATATATTTT. Translation: CAISESGTNSGNTIYF.

The chain joins TRBV4-1 to TRBJ2-3, with 8 bases that match TRBD1. Looked up from germline, CDR1 is MGHRA and CDR2 is YSYEKL. The CDR3 contains 15 residues. The ends lost 2 bases at V and 0 bases at J; junction bases unmatched: 1. For the CDR3, the DNA is TGCGCCAGCAGCCAACGGACAGGGAGCACAGATACGCAGTATTTT. Its translation: CASSQRTGSTDTQYF.

The chain carries TRBV5-4 and TRBJ2-5; D remains ambiguous. Germline CDR1 reads SGHNT; CDR2 reads YYREEE (reference sequence). V was pared by 0 bases and J by 6 bases, with 21 bases between. The CDR3 loop spans 17 amino acids. CDR3 protein: CASSLDTWSGSVKTQYF. The CDR3 DNA reads as TGTGCCAGCAGCTTGGATACCTGGAGTGGCTCGGTAAAGACCCAGTACTTC.

The V gene is TRBV9, the J gene TRBJ2-1, with D possibly being TRBD2 (6 bases). V gave up 5 bases and J gave up 6 bases, with 24 bases separating them. This CDR3 spans 17 amino acids. In germline, CDR1 is SGDLS, CDR2 YYNGEE. The CDR3 coding sequence is TGTGCCAGCAGTGGAAATCCTGGTTTCGCGGAGGGCAATGAGCAGTTCTTC. The encoded protein is CASSGNPGFAEGNEQFF.

CDR3 in amino acids: CASSPQNTGVLFTDTQYF. The DNA for the CDR3 is TGTGCCAGCTCACCTCAAAATACAGGGGTCCTCTTCACAGATACGCAGTATTTT. The chain employs TRBV18 and TRBJ2-3; 7 bases map to TRBD1. V shed 3 bases and J 2 bases; nucleotides not matched to a gene: 14. The CDR3 is 18 amino acids. Germline V CDR1 and CDR2: KGHSH, LQKENI.

The V and J genes are TRBV12-3 or TRBV12-4 and TRBJ2-1; D uncertain. Trimming left V 0 bases short and J 8 bases short, with 8 bases between. CDR3 length equals 13 residues. For the CDR3, the DNA is TGTGCCAGCAGTTTAGCGAGGTCTGATGAGCAGTTCTTC. Translation: CASSLARSDEQFF.

This clone was found once. The V and J genes are TRBV2 and TRBJ2-3, with 9 bases matching TRBD1. This CDR3 region has 15 residues. The germline V gene encodes CDR1 SNHLY and CDR2 FYNNEI. Trimming removed 1 base from V and 2 bases from J; junction bases left unmatched: 1. The CDR3 bases are TGTGCCAGCAGTGAAGACAGGGGGCACACAGATACGCAGTATTTT. Amino acids: CASSEDRGHTDTQYF.